This TCR beta chain was identified in a study of cytomegalovirus exposure and HLA in healthy donors. CDR3 length: 15 amino acids. The V end lost 0 bases, the J end lost 2 bases, and 10 bases lay between the germline ends. Looked up from germline, CDR1 is LNHNV and CDR2 is YYDKDF (reference sequence). Primers: 60 Vbeta forward and 13 Jbeta reverse. Clones were sequenced by immunoSEQ multiplex PCR, and TCRdb holds only the in-frame ones, with some missing. The sample's table shows 20,000 to 25,000 clones. The clonotype originates from a man between 60 and 70 years old in good health and CMV-seropositive. This rearrangement joins TRBV15 to TRBJ1-2; TRBD1 is a possible D gene (6 bases). Sequenced input: PBMCs. The DNA of the CDR3 is TGTGCCACCAGCAGAGACCGGACAGTAAACTATGGCTACACCTTC. The encoded protein is CATSRDRTVNYGYTF.